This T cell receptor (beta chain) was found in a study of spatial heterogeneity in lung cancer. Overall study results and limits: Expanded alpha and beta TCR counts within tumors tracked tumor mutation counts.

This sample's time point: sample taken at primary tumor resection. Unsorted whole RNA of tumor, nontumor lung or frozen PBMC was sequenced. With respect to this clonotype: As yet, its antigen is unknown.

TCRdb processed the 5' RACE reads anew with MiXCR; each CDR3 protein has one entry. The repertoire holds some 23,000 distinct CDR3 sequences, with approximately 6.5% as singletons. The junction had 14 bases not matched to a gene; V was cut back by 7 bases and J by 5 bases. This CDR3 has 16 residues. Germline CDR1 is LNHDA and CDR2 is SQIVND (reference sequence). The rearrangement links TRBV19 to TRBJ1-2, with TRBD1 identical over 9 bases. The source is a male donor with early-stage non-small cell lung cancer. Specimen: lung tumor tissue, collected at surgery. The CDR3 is CASTYSGTGSRYGYTF. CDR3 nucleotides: TGTGCCAGTACCTATTCGGGGACAGGGAGTCGGTATGGCTACACCTTC.